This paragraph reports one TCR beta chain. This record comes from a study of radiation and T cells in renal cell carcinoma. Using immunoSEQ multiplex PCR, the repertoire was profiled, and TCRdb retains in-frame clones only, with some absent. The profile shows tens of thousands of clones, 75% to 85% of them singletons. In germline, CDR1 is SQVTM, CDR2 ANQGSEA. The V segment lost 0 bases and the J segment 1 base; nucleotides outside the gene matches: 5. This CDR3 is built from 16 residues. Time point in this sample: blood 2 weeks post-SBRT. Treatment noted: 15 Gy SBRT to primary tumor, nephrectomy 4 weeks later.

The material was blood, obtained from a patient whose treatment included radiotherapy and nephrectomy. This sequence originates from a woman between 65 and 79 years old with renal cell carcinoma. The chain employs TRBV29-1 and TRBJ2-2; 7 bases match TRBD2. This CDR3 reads CSVEDRSSGNTGELFF. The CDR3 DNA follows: TGCAGCGTTGAAGATCGATCTAGCGGGAACACCGGGGAGCTGTTTTTT.